This TCR beta chain is drawn from a study of human T cells and chemical hapten exposure. Study observations and caveats: The study found that DPC sensitization did not change TCRs above 1 in 1000 frequency.

The CDR3 contains 17 residues. The trim removed 6 bases at V and 1 base at J, leaving 11 bases unmatched. The study extracted total RNA from unfractionated whole blood. This clonotype has at least ten counts. Its target is unknown. TCRdb re-analysed the 5' RACE reads in MiXCR, keeping a single row per CDR3 protein. The sample shows 130,000 or so distinct CDR3 sequences, roughly 4% of them seen only once. The source is a female donor in good health. The chain couples TRBV12-3 or TRBV12-4 to TRBJ2-3; 9 bases match TRBD2. As DNA, the CDR3 is TGTGCCAGCAGCTACCGGATGGCGGGGGGGGGCACAGATACGCAGTATTTT. Translating gives CASSYRMAGGGTDTQYF.